A single sample gave rise to the 3 T cell receptor beta chains below, sequenced in a study of shared clonotypes between healthy human individuals. Assay used: immunoSEQ multiplex PCR; TCRdb lists only in-frame clones, some missing. The data hold over 1.4 million clones, with around 95% observed a single time. The sample comprised naive CD4+ T cells sorted from blood. Subset given: CD45RA+ positively selected. These receptors were obtained from a man under 40 in good health.

CDR3 loop: CASSPLGGLAGAREQYF. The DNA for the CDR3 is TGTGCCAGCAGCCCCCTGGGGGGACTAGCGGGAGCCCGCGAGCAGTACTTC. The chain uses TRBV11-2 and TRBJ2-7; TRBD2 agrees at 14 bases. Trimming took 5 bases from V and 6 from J; bases not matched to a gene: 12. In germline, CDR1 is SGHAT, CDR2 FQNNGV. This CDR3 is built from 17 residues. The whole variable domain, remainder taken from reference TRBV11-2 and TRBJ2-7, is EAGVAQSPRYKIIEKRQSVAFWCNPISGHATLYWYQQILGQGPKLLIQFQNNGVVDDSQLPKDRFSAERLKGVDSTLKIQPAKLEDSAVYLCASSPLGGLAGAREQYFGPGTRLTVT.

This chain uses TRBV9 with TRBJ1-1; D is unresolved. Trimming removed 0 bases from V and 5 bases from J, with 14 bases in between. CDR1 and CDR2 (germline): SGDLS, YYNGEE. This CDR3 has 15 amino acids. CDR3: CASSVDQLGGTEAFF. In DNA, the CDR3 is TGTGCCAGCAGCGTAGACCAGTTAGGCGGAACTGAAGCTTTCTTT.

This sequence joins TRBV7-8 and TRBJ2-2; possibly TRBD1 for D (5 bases). The CDR3 has 15 residues. The V and J ends lost 6 bases and 1 base respectively, with 12 bases between them. From germline, CDR1 is SGHVS and CDR2 FQNEAQ. CDR3 sequence reads: CASSTFQGNTGELFF. The CDR3 region has the DNA TGTGCCAGCAGTACCTTCCAGGGGAACACCGGGGAGCTGTTTTTT. The full variable domain, completed using reference TRBV7-8 and TRBJ2-2, is GAGVSQSPRYKVAKRGQDVALRCDPISGHVSLFWYQQALGQGPEFLTYFQNEAQLDKSGLPSDRFFAERPEGSVSTLKIQRTQQEDSAVYLCASSTFQGNTGELFFGEGSRLTVL.